These 27 T cell receptor beta chains share one sample of origin, sequenced in a study of T cell responses to AZD1222 COVID-19 vaccine. The method was immunoSEQ multiplex PCR; TCRdb's version includes in-frame clones alone and lacks a portion of them. The sample comprises tens of thousands of clones, approximately 86% of which are singletons, and 9% to 12% rests with the top ten. The sample in question was peripheral blood, obtained on day 0 of MenACWY control vaccination. These receptors originate from an adult in good health.

This chain joins TRBV5-1 and TRBJ1-6; the match to TRBD1 covers 7 bases. After removal of 0 bases from V and 5 bases from J, the junction contained 2 bases not matched to a gene. CDR1 and CDR2 (germline): SGHRS, YFSETQ. The length of the CDR3 is 15 residues. The CDR3 coding sequence is TGCGCCAGCAGCTTGGGGGACAGAAATAATTCACCCCTCCACTTT. Translation gives CASSLGDRNNSPLHF.

The V and J genes are TRBV7-8 and TRBJ1-2; a possible D gene is TRBD1 (5 bases). The CDR3 runs 17 residues. The V end lost 5 bases, the J end lost 0 bases, and 19 bases lay between the germline ends. Germline V CDR1 and CDR2: SGHVS, FQNEAQ. The CDR3 nucleotides are TGTGCCAGCAGCATGTTACCGTCGGGGGAACCTAACTATGGCTACACCTTC. Translation gives CASSMLPSGEPNYGYTF.

The V gene is TRBV10-3, the J gene TRBJ1-1, with TRBD1 matching 7 bases. V was pared by 4 bases and J by 5 bases, with 10 bases of the junction left unmatched. Germline V gene sequence: CDR1 ENHRY, CDR2 SYGVKD. The CDR3 length is 15 residues. In DNA, the CDR3 is TGTGCCATCAGTGCCGCCCAGGGGGTCTTGACTGAAGCTTTCTTT. This gives the protein CAISAAQGVLTEAFF.

The J gene is TRBJ2-3, the V gene TRBV6-4, with 13 nucleotides matching TRBD2. The junction had 4 bases not matched to a gene; V was cut back by 6 bases and J by 1 base. Germline CDR1 is MRHNA and CDR2 is SNTAGT. The length of the CDR3 is 16 residues. As DNA, the CDR3 is TGTGCCAGCAGCTCTGGGACTAGCGGGGGCACAGATACGCAGTATTTT. This translates into CASSSGTSGGTDTQYF.

V and J are TRBV29-1 and TRBJ1-1; possible D gene TRBD1, 6 bases. The V gene's germline CDR1 is SQVTM and CDR2 ANQGSEA. Trimming took off 7 bases at V and 5 bases at J, with 17 bases between the two ends. The CDR3 runs to 13 residues. The CDR3 is CSGWQGLGTEAFF. DNA of the CDR3: TGCAGCGGCTGGCAGGGGCTGGGAACTGAAGCTTTCTTT.

A few counts support this clone. The chain combines TRBV9 with TRBJ1-3; D is ambiguous. The CDR3 length is 15 residues. Germline V CDR1 and CDR2: SGDLS, YYNGEE. Trimming pared 0 bases from V and 2 bases from J, leaving 9 bases between. The DNA of the CDR3 is TGTGCCAGCAGCGTAGGGGCCTCGCCTGGAAACACCATATATTTT. Its protein is CASSVGASPGNTIYF.

This clone was found once. This chain uses TRBV29-1 with TRBJ2-3; possibly TRBD1 for D (6 bases). This CDR3 has 15 residues. V shed 8 bases and J shed 0 bases, with 18 bases lying between them. In germline, CDR1 is SQVTM, CDR2 ANQGSEA. The CDR3 sequence is CSSITRGQSTDTQYF. The CDR3 coding sequence is TGCAGCTCCATCACCAGGGGCCAAAGCACAGATACGCAGTATTTT.

The gene calls are TRBV30 and TRBJ1-1, with 7 bases matching TRBD1. The V and J ends lost 5 bases and 4 bases, in that order; junction bases with no gene match: 4. The length of the CDR3 is 12 residues. Germline V gene data show CDR1 as GTSNPN and CDR2 as SVGIG (reference sequence). CDR3 sequence (DNA): TGTGCCTGGCGACAGGGCGGCACTGAAGCTTTCTTT. Its translation: CAWRQGGTEAFF.

The J gene is TRBJ1-2, the V gene TRBV12-3 or TRBV12-4; no firm D call. The CDR3 is 13 amino acids. The V end was cut by 5 bases, the J end by 4 bases, with 11 bases between. The CDR3 protein is CASSLRLGYGYTF. For the CDR3, the DNA is TGTGCCAGCAGTCTCAGGCTTGGCTATGGCTACACCTTC.

This chain joins TRBV6-5 and TRBJ2-7, with TRBD1 identical over 8 bases. The junction had 6 bases not matched to a gene; V was cut back by 4 bases and J by 4 bases. Per germline, CDR1 MNHEY and CDR2 SVGAGI. CDR3 length: 14 residues. The CDR3 sequence is CASSSGTGLYEQYF. CDR3 sequence (DNA): TGTGCCAGCAGTTCCGGGACAGGTCTTTACGAGCAGTACTTC.

This clone was seen a handful of times. The V call is TRBV11-3, the J call TRBJ2-1, with no clear D. The CDR3 consists of 17 residues. V lost 4 bases and J lost 0, with 16 bases in between. Germline V gene data show CDR1 as SGHNT and CDR2 as YENEEA. This chain's CDR3 is CASSYNDLYSSYNEQFF. The DNA of the CDR3 is TGTGCCAGCAGCTATAACGACCTTTATAGCTCCTACAATGAGCAGTTCTTC.

CDR3 amino acids: CSASHSPNYGYTF. As DNA, the CDR3 is TGCAGTGCTAGTCACAGCCCGAACTATGGCTACACCTTC. The chain recombines TRBV20-1 with TRBJ1-2; D remains unclear. The CDR3 has 13 residues. Between the trimmed V and J ends, which lost 3 bases and 2 bases, there was a span of 10 bases. Germline V CDR1 and CDR2: DFQATT, SNEGSKA (reference sequence).

The chain couples TRBV7-3 to TRBJ1-1, with D hard to call. This CDR3 contains 13 residues. The V end was cut by 8 bases, the J end by 0 bases, with 10 bases between. CDR1 and CDR2 from the germline V gene are SGHTA and FQGTGA. The CDR3 DNA reads as TGTGCCAGCCGGGAGGCGGTGAACACTGAAGCTTTCTTT. Its translation is CASREAVNTEAFF.

The V and J genes are TRBV5-1 and TRBJ1-1; 8 bases are shared with TRBD1. CDR3 length: 14 amino acids. V was pared by 2 bases and J by 7 bases, with 7 bases of the junction left unmatched. Germline V gene lookup returns CDR1 SGHRS and CDR2 YFSETQ. CDR3 residues: CASSLEGTGIEAFF. CDR3 nucleotide sequence: TGCGCCAGCAGCTTAGAGGGGACAGGCATTGAAGCTTTCTTT.

This clone was recorded only once. The V call is TRBV6-2 or TRBV6-3, the J call TRBJ2-3; 11 nucleotides align to TRBD2. The CDR3 is made up of 15 amino acids. CDR1 MNHEY and CDR2 SVGEGT come from the germline V gene. With 6 bases clipped from V and 6 bases from J, the junction kept 8 bases outside the gene matches. CDR3 region: CASSRQTSGVDTQYF. In DNA, the CDR3 is TGTGCCAGCAGCCGTCAGACTAGCGGGGTGGATACGCAGTATTTT.

V and J are TRBV7-6 and TRBJ1-1, with D unclear. Trimming took off 2 bases at V and 1 base at J, with 11 bases between the two ends. Germline-derived CDR1 and CDR2 are SGHVS and FNYEAQ. The CDR3 extends over 15 amino acids. The CDR3 DNA is TGTGCCAGCAGCTTACTCGATTCAGGGAACACTGAAGCTTTCTTT. Translating gives CASSLLDSGNTEAFF.

The chain joins TRBV28 to TRBJ2-5; 13 bases agree with TRBD2. CDR3 length: 16 amino acids. V shed 4 bases and J 2 bases; nucleotides not matched to a gene: 4. Germline V gene sequence: CDR1 MDHEN, CDR2 SYDVKM. Here the CDR3 DNA reads TGTGCCAGCAGTTCCCCGACTAGCGGGGGGCAAGAGACCCAGTACTTC. Residues: CASSSPTSGGQETQYF.

In DNA form, the CDR3 reads TGTGCCAGCAGTTTAGAGGGGGGGCGATGGGAGACCCAGTACTTC. Translating it yields CASSLEGGRWETQYF. The gene calls are TRBV27 and TRBJ2-5; D might be TRBD2 (7 bases). Germline V CDR1 and CDR2: MNHEY, SMNVEV (reference sequence). The CDR3 totals 15 residues. V gave up 2 bases and J gave up 5 bases, with 15 bases separating them.

On this clone itself: The same CDR3 is also encoded by other DNA sequences in this sample. The chain employs TRBV7-2 and TRBJ2-7; 11 bases align to TRBD2. Germline trimming cut 1 base from V and 2 bases from J; bases unmatched to any gene: 1. The CDR3 is made up of 15 amino acids. Germline loops: CDR1 SGHTA, CDR2 FQGNSA. The CDR3 is CASSLVLAGAYEQYF. The CDR3 DNA follows: TGTGCCAGCAGCTTAGTACTAGCGGGGGCCTACGAGCAGTACTTC. The full variable domain, in which reference TRBV7-2 and TRBJ2-7 provide the parts outside the CDR3, is GAGVSQSPSNKVTEKGKDVELRCDPISGHTALYWYRQSLGQGLEFLIYFQGNSAPDKSGLPSDRFSAERTGGSVSTLTIQRTQQEDSAVYLCASSLVLAGAYEQYFGPGTRLTVT.

This clone occurred a few times. The chain recombines TRBV14 with TRBJ1-5; TRBD1 aligns across 8 bases. Germline CDR1 SGHDN, CDR2 FVKESK. With 7 bases clipped from V and 0 bases from J, the junction kept 8 bases outside the gene matches. The CDR3 spans 16 residues. The CDR3 sequence is CASKWTGWDSNQPQHF. The CDR3 nucleotides read TGTGCCAGCAAGTGGACAGGGTGGGATAGCAATCAGCCCCAGCATTTT.

The V call is TRBV9, the J call TRBJ2-3; 9 bases align to TRBD2. Germline V lookup: CDR1 SGDLS, CDR2 YYNGEE. The CDR3 is 17 residues long. The ends lost 3 bases at V and 2 bases at J; junction bases unmatched: 10. The CDR3 loop is CASSARGGGDTTDTQYF. The CDR3 region has the DNA TGTGCCAGCAGCGCCCGCGGCGGGGGGGACACCACAGATACGCAGTATTTT.

The chain carries TRBV6-5 and TRBJ2-7, with TRBD1 matching over 7 bases. CDR3 size: 16 residues. The V segment lost 0 bases and the J segment 3 bases; nucleotides outside the gene matches: 8. Germline CDR1 reads MNHEY; CDR2 reads SVGAGI. CDR3 in DNA: TGTGCCAGCAGTTACTCGAAGTCACAGGGGCGCTACGAGCAGTACTTC. Translation gives CASSYSKSQGRYEQYF.

The chain combines TRBV6-1 with TRBJ1-2; 10 bases line up with TRBD1. Unmatched junction bases numbered 10, after V lost 4 bases and J lost 5 bases. This CDR3 has 16 residues. CDR1 and CDR2 from the germline V gene are MNHNS and SASEGT. The CDR3 DNA reads as TGTGCCAGCAGTGCCTCGGGGGACAGGGGATTTTATGGCTACACCTTC. It translates to CASSASGDRGFYGYTF.

The chain links TRBV25-1 to TRBJ1-1; TRBD1 aligns across 9 bases. V dropped 4 bases and J dropped 5; count of bases not matched to a gene: 14. In germline, CDR1 is MGHDK, CDR2 SYGVNS. The CDR3 consists of 17 residues. CDR3 sequence reads: CASSARTGTGKGTEAFF. Written as DNA, the CDR3 is TGTGCCAGCAGTGCCCGGACCGGGACAGGGAAGGGTACTGAAGCTTTCTTT.

This clone was counted a few times. In DNA, the CDR3 is TGTTCCTCTTGGAGTGGCACAATGAGTAATCAGCCCCAGCATTTT. Translation: CSSWSGTMSNQPQHF. This rearrangement joins TRBV28 to TRBJ1-5; D is unclear. The CDR3 is 15 amino acids. Germline V gene sequence: CDR1 MDHEN, CDR2 SYDVKM.

This rearrangement joins TRBV6-2 or TRBV6-3 to TRBJ2-7, with TRBD1 matching 7 bases. J lost 2 bases, V lost 5 bases, and 12 bases had no gene match. This CDR3 spans 16 amino acids. Germline CDR1 reads MNHEY; CDR2 reads SVGEGT. The CDR3 loop is CASSPLGDSGTYEQYF. The DNA for the CDR3 is TGTGCCAGCAGTCCCCTGGGGGACAGCGGAACCTACGAGCAGTACTTC.

The V gene is TRBV2, the J gene TRBJ2-4; 7 positions agree with TRBD1. The CDR3 has 13 amino acids. V lost 7 bases, J lost 8 bases, and 8 bases stayed unmatched. Per germline, CDR1 SNHLY and CDR2 FYNNEI. For the CDR3, the DNA is TGTGCCAGCAAATCCGACAGGGAAGACATTCAGTACTTC. Residues: CASKSDREDIQYF.